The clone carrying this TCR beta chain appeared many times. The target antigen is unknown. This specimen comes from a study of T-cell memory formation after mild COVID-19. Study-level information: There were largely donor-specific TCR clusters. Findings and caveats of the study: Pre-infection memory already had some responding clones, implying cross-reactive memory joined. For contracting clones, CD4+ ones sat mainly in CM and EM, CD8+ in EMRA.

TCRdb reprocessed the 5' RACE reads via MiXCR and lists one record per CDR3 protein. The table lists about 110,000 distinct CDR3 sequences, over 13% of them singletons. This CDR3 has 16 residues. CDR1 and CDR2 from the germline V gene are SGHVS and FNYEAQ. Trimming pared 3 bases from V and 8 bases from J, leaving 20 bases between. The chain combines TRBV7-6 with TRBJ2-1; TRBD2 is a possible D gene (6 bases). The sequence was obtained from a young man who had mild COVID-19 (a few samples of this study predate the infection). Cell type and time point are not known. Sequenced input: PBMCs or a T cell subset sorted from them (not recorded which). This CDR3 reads CASSFPSAEIGDEQFF. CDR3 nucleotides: TGTGCCAGCAGCTTCCCTAGCGCGGAAATTGGCGATGAGCAGTTCTTC.